These 5 T cell receptor beta chains share one sample of origin, sequenced in a study of blood T cell repertoires in COVID-19. Profiled with immunoSEQ multiplex PCR; TCRdb holds only in-frame clones, not every one. This sample yields some 250,000 clones, of which roughly 80% are seen a single time; approximately 9.4% belongs to the top ten. The specimen sequenced was peripheral blood. The source is a woman aged 80 or older with acute or convalescent COVID-19.

The chain has TRBV30 and TRBJ2-2; 10 bases align to TRBD1. Germline V lookup: CDR1 GTSNPN, CDR2 SVGIG (reference sequence). This CDR3 is built from 15 residues. V dropped 2 bases and J dropped 6; count of bases not matched to a gene: 6. CDR3 in DNA: TGTGCCTGGAGTCTTGGACAGGGGGTATCCGGGGAGCTGTTTTTT. Protein product: CAWSLGQGVSGELFF.

The V call is TRBV6-2 or TRBV6-3, the J call TRBJ2-5; a possible D gene is TRBD1 (5 bases). Germline lookup yields CDR1 MNHEY and CDR2 SVGEGT. Trimming removed 2 bases at V and 0 bases at J, with 16 bases between. The CDR3 consists of 17 residues. The CDR3 bases are TGTGCCAGCAGTTACGTGTTGGGGCAGAAGTACCAAGAGACCCAGTACTTC. Its protein product is CASSYVLGQKYQETQYF.

The genes are TRBV6-5 and TRBJ1-5; possible D gene TRBD1, 6 bases. The CDR3 loop spans 14 amino acids. V was clipped by 7 bases and J by 7 bases, with 17 bases between them. Germline V gene lookup returns CDR1 MNHEY and CDR2 SVGAGI. CDR3 sequence: CASNQVAGVQPQHF. The CDR3 bases are TGTGCCAGCAACCAGGTGGCAGGGGTGCAGCCCCAGCATTTT.

The rearrangement joins TRBV9 to TRBJ2-7, with a possible D match to TRBD1 (6 bases). Deletions cut 5 bases from V and 6 bases from J, with 15 bases between. This CDR3 comprises 13 residues. From germline, CDR1 is SGDLS and CDR2 YYNGEE. CDR3 nucleotides: TGTGCCAGCAGTGAACAGACAGGCGGCGAGCAGTACTTC. Encoded protein: CASSEQTGGEQYF.

CDR3 loop: CASSLAPPQGASRINSYEQYF. CDR3 in DNA: TGTGCCAGCAGCTTAGCCCCTCCGCAGGGGGCTAGTAGAATAAACTCCTACGAGCAGTACTTC. The genes are TRBV7-6 and TRBJ2-7; TRBD1 agrees at 8 bases. The CDR3 is made up of 21 amino acids. Germline V gene data show CDR1 as SGHVS and CDR2 as FNYEAQ. The junction had 19 bases not matched to a gene; V was cut back by 0 bases and J by 0 bases.